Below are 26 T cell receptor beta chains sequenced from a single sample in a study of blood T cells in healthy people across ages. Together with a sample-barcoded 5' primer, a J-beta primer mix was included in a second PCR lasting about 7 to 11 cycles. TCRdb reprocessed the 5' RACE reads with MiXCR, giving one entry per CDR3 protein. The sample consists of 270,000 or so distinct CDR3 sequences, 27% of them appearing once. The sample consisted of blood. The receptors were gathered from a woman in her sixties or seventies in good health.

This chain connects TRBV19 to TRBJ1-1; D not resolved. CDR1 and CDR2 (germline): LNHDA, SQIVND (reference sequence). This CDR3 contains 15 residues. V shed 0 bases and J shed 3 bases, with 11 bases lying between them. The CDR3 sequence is CASSIDFGKDTEAFF. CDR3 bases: TGTGCCAGTAGTATAGATTTCGGGAAGGACACTGAAGCTTTCTTT.

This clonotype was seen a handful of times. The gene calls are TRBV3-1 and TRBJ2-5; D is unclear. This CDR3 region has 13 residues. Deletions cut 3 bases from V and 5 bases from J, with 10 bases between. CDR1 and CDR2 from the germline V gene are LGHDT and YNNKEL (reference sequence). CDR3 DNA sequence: TGTGCCAGCAGCCATTTGGGTTCCGAGACCCAGTACTTC. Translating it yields CASSHLGSETQYF.

The CDR3 here is CASGQNNQPQHF. The CDR3 DNA follows: TGTGCCAGCGGACAGAATAATCAGCCCCAGCATTTT. The chain carries TRBV27 and TRBJ1-5, with D perhaps matching TRBD1 (6 bases). The ends were cut back, 8 bases at V and 4 bases at J, with 9 bases in the middle. This CDR3 has 12 residues. The germline CDR1 and CDR2 sequences are MNHEY and SMNVEV (reference sequence).

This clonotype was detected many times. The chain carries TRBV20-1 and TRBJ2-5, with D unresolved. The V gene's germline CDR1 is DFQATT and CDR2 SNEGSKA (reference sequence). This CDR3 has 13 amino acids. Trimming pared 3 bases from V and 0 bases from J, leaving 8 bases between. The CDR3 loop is CSASSANQETQYF. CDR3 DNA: TGCAGTGCTAGCTCCGCTAACCAAGAGACCCAGTACTTC.

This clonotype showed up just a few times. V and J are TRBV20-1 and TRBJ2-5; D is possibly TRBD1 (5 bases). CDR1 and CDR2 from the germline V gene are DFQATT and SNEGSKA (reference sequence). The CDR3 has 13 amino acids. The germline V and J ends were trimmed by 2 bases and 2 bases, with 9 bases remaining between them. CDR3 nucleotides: TGCAGTGCTAGAATCGCAGGGCAAGAGACCCAGTACTTC. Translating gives CSARIAGQETQYF.

CDR3: CASSSGQSHSGANVLTF. CDR3 nucleotide sequence: TGTGCCAGCAGTTCGGGACAGTCCCACTCTGGGGCCAACGTCCTGACTTTC. The chain is built from TRBV6-5 and TRBJ2-6, with TRBD1 identical over 7 bases. V trimming: 4 bases; J trimming: 0 bases; junction bases outside the gene matches: 6. The CDR3 totals 17 residues. Germline assignment: CDR1 MNHEY and CDR2 SVGAGI.

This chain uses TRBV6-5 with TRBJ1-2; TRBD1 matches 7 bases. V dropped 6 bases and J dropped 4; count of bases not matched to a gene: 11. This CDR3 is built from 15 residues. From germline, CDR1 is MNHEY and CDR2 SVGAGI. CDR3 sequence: CASSQQQGNPYGYTF. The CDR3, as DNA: TGTGCCAGCAGCCAACAACAGGGGAATCCCTATGGCTACACCTTC.

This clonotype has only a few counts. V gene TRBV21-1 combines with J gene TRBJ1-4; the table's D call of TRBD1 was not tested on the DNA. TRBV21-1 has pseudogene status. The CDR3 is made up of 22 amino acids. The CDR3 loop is CASSPVPGHAPREAGDDGKLFF. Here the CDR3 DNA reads TGTGCCAGCAGTCCTGTTCCGGGTCACGCTCCTAGGGAGGCGGGAGATGATGGAAAACTGTTTTTT.

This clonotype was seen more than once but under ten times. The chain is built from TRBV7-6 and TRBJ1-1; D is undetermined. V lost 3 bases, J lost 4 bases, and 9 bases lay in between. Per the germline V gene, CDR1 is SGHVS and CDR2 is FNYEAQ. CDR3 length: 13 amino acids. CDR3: CASSFDEGTEAFF. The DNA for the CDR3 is TGTGCCAGCAGCTTTGATGAGGGCACTGAAGCTTTCTTT.

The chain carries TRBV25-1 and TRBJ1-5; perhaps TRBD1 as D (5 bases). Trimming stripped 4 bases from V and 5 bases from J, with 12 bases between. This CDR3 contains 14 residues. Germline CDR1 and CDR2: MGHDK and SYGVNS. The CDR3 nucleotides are TGTGCCAGCAGTGGGGGGGACTGGCATCAGCCCCAGCATTTT. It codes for CASSGGDWHQPQHF. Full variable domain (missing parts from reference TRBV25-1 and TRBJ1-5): EADIYQTPRYLVIGTGKKITLECSQTMGHDKMYWYQQDPGMELHLIHYSYGVNSTEKGDLSSESTVSRIRTEHFPLTLESARPSHTSQYLCASSGGDWHQPQHFGDGTRLSIL.

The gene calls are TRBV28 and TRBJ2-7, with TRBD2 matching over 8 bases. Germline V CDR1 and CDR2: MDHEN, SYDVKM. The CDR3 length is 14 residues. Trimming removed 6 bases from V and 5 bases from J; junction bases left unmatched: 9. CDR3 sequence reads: CASRLSGRVDEQYF. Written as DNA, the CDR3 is TGTGCCAGCAGACTCAGCGGGAGAGTGGACGAGCAGTACTTC.

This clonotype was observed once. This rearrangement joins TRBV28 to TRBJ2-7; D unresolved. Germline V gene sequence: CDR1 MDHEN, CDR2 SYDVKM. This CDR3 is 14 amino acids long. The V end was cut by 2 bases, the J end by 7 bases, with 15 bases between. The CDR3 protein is CASSLNAIEGEQYF. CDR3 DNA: TGTGCCAGCAGTTTAAATGCCATCGAAGGGGAGCAGTACTTC.

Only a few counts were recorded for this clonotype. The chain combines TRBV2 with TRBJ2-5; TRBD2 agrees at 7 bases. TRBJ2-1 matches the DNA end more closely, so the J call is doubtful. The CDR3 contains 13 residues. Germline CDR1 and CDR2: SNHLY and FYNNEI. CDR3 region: CASSGSSGNEQFF. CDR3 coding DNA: TGTGCCAGCAGTGGATCTAGCGGAAATGAGCAGTTCTTC.

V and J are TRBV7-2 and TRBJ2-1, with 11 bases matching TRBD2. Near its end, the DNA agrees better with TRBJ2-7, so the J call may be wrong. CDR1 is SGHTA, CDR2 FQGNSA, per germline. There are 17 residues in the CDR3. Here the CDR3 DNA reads TGTGCCAGCAGCTTAGGAGGACTAGCGGGTCCATACTACGAGCAGTACTTC. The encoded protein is CASSLGGLAGPYYEQYF.

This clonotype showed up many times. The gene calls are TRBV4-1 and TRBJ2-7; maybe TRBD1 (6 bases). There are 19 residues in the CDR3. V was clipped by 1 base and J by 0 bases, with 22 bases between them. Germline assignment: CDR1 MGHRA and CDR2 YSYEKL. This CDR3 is CASSQGYGLTGTVSYEQYF. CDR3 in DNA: TGCGCCAGCAGCCAAGGGTATGGTCTAACAGGGACCGTCTCCTACGAGCAGTACTTC.

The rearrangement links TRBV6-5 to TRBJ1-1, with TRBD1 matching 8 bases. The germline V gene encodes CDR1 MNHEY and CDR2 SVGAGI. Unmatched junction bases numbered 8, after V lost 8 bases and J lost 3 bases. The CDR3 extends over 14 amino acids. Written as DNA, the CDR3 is TGTGCCAGCCGGAAAACAGGGGGTCACACTGAAGCTTTCTTT. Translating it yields CASRKTGGHTEAFF.

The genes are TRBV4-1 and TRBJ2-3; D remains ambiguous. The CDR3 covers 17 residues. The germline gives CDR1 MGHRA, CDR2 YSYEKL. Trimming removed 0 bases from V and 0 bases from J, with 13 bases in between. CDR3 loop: CASSQDLRSPSTDTQYF. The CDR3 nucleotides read TGCGCCAGCAGCCAAGATCTGCGGAGCCCTAGCACAGATACGCAGTATTTT.

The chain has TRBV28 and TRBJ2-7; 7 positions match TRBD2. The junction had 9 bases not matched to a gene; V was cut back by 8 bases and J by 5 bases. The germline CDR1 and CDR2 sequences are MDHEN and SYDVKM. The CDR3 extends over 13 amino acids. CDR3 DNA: TGTGCCAGCTTGGGGGGGATCGCTCACGAGCAGTACTTC. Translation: CASLGGIAHEQYF.

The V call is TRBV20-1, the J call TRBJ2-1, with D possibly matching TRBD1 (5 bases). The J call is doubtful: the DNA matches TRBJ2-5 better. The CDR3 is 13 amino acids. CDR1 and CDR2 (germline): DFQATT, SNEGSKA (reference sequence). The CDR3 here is CSAHPQAFGTQYF. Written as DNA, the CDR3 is TGCAGTGCCCACCCACAGGCTTTCGGGACCCAGTACTTC.

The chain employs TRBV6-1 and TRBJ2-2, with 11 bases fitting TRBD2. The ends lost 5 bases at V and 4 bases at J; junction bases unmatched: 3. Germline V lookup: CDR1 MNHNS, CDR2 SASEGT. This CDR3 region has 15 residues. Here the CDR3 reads CASSTGTSGTGELFF. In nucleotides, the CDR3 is TGTGCCAGCAGTACTGGGACTAGCGGCACCGGGGAGCTGTTTTTT.

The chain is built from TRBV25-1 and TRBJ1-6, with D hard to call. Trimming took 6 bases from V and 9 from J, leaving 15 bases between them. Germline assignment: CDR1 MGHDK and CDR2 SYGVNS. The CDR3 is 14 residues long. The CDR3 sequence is CASRERLRGSPLHF. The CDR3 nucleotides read TGTGCCAGCAGAGAGCGGCTCCGAGGTTCACCCCTCCACTTT.

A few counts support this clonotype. CDR3 bases: TGCAGCGTTGAAGACGACAGCTATGGCTACACCTTC. Encoded protein: CSVEDDSYGYTF. This chain uses TRBV29-1 with TRBJ1-2, with D maybe TRBD1 (5 bases). This CDR3 contains 12 residues. Looked up from germline, CDR1 is SQVTM and CDR2 is ANQGSEA. V was shortened by 0 bases and J by 4 bases, with 6 bases between the two germline ends. Based on the CDR3 plus reference TRBV29-1 and TRBJ1-2, the full variable domain is SAVISQKPSRDICQRGTSLTIQCQVDSQVTMMFWYRQQPGQSLTLIATANQGSEATYESGFVIDKFPISRPNLTFSTLTVSNMSPEDSSIYLCSVEDDSYGYTFGSGTRLTVV.

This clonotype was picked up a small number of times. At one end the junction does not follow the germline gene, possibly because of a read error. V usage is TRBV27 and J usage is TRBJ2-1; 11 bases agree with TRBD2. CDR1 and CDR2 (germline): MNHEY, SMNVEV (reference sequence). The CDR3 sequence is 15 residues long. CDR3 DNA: TGTGCCAGCAGTTTAAGACTAGCGGGACCCTACGAGCAGTGCTTC. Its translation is CASSLRLAGPYEQCF.

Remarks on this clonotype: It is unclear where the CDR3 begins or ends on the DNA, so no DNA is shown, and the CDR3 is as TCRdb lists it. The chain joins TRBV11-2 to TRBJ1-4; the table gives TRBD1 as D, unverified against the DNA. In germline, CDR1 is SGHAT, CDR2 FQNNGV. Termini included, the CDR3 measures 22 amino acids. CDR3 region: CASSFYICSAQTGGATNEKLFF.

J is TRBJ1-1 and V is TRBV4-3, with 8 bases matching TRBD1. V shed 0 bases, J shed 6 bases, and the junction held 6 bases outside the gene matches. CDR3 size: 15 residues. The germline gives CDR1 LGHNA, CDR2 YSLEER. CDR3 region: CASSQDWDRRAEAFF. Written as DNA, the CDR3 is TGCGCCAGCAGCCAAGATTGGGACAGGAGAGCTGAAGCTTTCTTT.

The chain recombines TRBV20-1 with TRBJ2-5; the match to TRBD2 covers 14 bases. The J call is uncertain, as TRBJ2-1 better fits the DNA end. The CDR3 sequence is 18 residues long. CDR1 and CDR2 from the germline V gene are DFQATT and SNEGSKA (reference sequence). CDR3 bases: TGCAGTGCTAGCCCGGGACTAGCGGGAGTAGGATATGGCAATGAGCAGTTCTTC. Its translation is CSASPGLAGVGYGNEQFF.